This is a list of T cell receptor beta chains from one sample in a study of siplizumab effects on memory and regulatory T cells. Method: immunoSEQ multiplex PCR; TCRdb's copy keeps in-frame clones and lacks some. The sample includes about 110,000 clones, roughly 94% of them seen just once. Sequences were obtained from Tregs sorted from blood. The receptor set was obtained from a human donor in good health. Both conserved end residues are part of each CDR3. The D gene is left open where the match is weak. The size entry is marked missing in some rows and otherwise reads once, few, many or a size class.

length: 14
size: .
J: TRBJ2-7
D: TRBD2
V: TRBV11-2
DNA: TGTGCCAGCAGCTTAGTTCTAGCGGGAGTCGAGCAGTACTTC
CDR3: CASSLVLAGVEQYF

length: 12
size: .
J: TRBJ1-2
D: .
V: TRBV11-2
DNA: TGTGCCAGCAGTTCTAGGGGTTATGGCTACACCTTC
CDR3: CASSSRGYGYTF

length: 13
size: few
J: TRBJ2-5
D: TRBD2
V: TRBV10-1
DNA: TGCGCCAACAAAGCGGGGAGCCAAGAGACCCAGTACTTC
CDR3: CANKAGSQETQYF

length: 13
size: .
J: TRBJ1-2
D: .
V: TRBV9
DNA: TGTGCCAGCAGTGATTACTCTCACTATGGCTACACCTTC
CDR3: CASSDYSHYGYTF

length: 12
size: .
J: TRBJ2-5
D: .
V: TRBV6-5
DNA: TGTGCCAGCAGTTTTAGCATGGGGACCCAGTACTTC
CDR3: CASSFSMGTQYF

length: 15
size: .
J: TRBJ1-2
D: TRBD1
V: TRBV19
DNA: TGTGCCAGTAGTTCCTCCGGGACAGGGGGCAGGAGCTACACCTTC
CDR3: CASSSSGTGGRSYTF

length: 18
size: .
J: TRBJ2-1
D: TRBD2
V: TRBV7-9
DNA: TGTGCCAGCAGCCTAGTGGTTGGACTAGCGGTTACCTACAATGAGCAGTTCTTC
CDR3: CASSLVVGLAVTYNEQFF

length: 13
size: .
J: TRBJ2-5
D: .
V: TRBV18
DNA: TGTGCCAGCTCACCGGCGCAGCAAGAGACCCAGTACTTC
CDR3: CASSPAQQETQYF

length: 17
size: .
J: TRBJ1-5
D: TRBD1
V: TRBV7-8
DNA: TGTGCCAGCAGCTCCCGCGAGAGGGGGCTTCTCAATCAGCCCCAGCATTTT
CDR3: CASSSRERGLLNQPQHF

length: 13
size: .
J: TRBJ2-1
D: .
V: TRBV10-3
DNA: TGTGCCATCATAAAAGCCGGGGGTGGTGAGCAGTTCTTC
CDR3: CAIIKAGGGEQFF

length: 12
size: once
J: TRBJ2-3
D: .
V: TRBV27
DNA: TGTGCCAGCAGATTTCAGGGAGATACGCAGTATTTT
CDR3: CASRFQGDTQYF

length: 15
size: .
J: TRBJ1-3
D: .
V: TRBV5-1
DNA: TGCGCCAGCAGCTTCACAGGTGACTCTGGAAACACCATATATTTT
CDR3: CASSFTGDSGNTIYF

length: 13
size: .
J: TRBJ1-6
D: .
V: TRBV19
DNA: TGTGCCAGTAGTATAGGACCCATTTCACCCCTCCACTTT
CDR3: CASSIGPISPLHF

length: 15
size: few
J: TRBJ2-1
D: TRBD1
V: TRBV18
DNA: TGTGCCAGCTCCCTCAGGACAGGGGAAGCGGGTGAGCAGTTCTTC
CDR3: CASSLRTGEAGEQFF

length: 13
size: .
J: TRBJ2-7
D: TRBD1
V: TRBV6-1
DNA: TGTGCCAGCAGTCGGGGACAGGGCTACGAGCAGTACTTC
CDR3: CASSRGQGYEQYF

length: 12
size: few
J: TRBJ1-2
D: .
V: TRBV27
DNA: TGTGCCAGCCATGGACGGAACTATGGCTACACCTTC
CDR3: CASHGRNYGYTF

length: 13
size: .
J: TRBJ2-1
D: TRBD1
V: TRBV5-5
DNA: TGTGCCAGCAGATACTCAGGGGGCAATGAGCAGTTCTTC
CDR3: CASRYSGGNEQFF

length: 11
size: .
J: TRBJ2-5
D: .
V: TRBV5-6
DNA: TGTGCCAGCAGCTTAGGGGAGGCCCAGTACTTC
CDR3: CASSLGEAQYF

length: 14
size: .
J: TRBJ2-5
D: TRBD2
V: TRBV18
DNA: TGTGCCAGCTCACCACAGCCGGGGGGAGAGACCCAGTACTTC
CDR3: CASSPQPGGETQYF

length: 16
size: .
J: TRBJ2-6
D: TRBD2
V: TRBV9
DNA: TGTGCCAGCGCCCACGGGGGGGCATCTGGGGCCAACGTCCTGACTTTC
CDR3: CASAHGGASGANVLTF

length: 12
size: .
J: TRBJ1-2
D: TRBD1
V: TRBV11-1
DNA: TGTGCCAGCAGCTTACCGACAGGGTTTAAGTCCTTC
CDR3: CASSLPTGFKSF

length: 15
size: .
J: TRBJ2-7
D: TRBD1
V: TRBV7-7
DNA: TGTGCCAGCAGCGAAGGGACAGGGATCTCCTACGAGCAGTACTTC
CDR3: CASSEGTGISYEQYF

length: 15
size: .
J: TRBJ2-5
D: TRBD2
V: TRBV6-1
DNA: TGTGCCAGCAGTCACCTAGCGGACTTCCAAGAGACCCAGTACTTC
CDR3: CASSHLADFQETQYF

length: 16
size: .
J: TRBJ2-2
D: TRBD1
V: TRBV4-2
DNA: TGTGCCAGCAGCCAAGGGGGGACAGGGGGAAGCGGGGAGCTGTTTTTT
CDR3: CASSQGGTGGSGELFF

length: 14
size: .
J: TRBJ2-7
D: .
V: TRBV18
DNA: TGTGCCAGCTCACCCCCGGGACAAGTCTACGAGCAGTACTTC
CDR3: CASSPPGQVYEQYF

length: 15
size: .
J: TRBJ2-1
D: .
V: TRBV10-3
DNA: TGTGCCATCAGTGGGACTGTGAGCTCCTACAATGAGCAGTTCTTC
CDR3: CAISGTVSSYNEQFF

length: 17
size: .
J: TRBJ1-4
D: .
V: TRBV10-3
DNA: TGTGCCATCAGTGGTGGGCTCCTCGGTGGGACTAATGAAAAACTGTTTTTT
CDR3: CAISGGLLGGTNEKLFF

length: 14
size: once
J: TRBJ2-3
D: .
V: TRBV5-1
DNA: TGCGCCAGCAGCAATGGACCTGTGACAGATACGCAGTATTTT
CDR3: CASSNGPVTDTQYF

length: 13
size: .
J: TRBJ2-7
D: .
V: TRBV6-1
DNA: TGTGCCAGCAGTGAAGCTTTCTCCTACGAGCAGTACTTC
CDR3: CASSEAFSYEQYF

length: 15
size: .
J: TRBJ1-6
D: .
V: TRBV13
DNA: TGTGCCAGCAAGGGGGGAGGCTCCTATAATTCACCCCTCCACTTT
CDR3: CASKGGGSYNSPLHF

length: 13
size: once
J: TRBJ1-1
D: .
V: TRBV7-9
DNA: TGTGCCAGCAGCTCGAACCAGAACACTGAAGCTTTCTTT
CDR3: CASSSNQNTEAFF

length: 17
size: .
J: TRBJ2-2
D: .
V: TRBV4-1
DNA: TGCGCCAGCAGCCAAGAAGGTTGGCAGGCGACCACCGGGGAGCTGTTTTTT
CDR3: CASSQEGWQATTGELFF

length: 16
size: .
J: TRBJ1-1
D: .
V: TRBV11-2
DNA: TGTGCCAGCAGCTTAGAAGGGGTAGGGATGAACACTGAAGCTTTCTTT
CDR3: CASSLEGVGMNTEAFF

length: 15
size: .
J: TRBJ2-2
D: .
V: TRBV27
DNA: TGTGCCAGCAGGGATCAGACGGAGAACACCGGGGAGCTGTTTTTT
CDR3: CASRDQTENTGELFF

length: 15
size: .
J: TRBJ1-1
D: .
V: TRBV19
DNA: TGTGCCAGTAGTATCGTCGGACGGGGGTCCACTGAAGCTTTCTTT
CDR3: CASSIVGRGSTEAFF

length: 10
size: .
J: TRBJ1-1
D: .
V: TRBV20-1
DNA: TGCAGTCCAATGGGCAGCCAAGCTTTCTTT
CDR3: CSPMGSQAFF

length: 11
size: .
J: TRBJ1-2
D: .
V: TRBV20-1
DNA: TGCAGTGCTCACGACGCTTATGGCTACACCTTC
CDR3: CSAHDAYGYTF

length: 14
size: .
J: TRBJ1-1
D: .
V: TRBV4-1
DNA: TGCGCCAGCAGCCAAGATCAGAGATTTACTGAAGCTTTCTTT
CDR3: CASSQDQRFTEAFF

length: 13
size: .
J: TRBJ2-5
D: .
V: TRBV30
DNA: TGTGCCTGGGGGGTTGGTGGAGGGGAGACCCAGTACTTC
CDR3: CAWGVGGGETQYF

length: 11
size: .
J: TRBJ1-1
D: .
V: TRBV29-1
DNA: TGCAGCGTTGCACGGGGCACTGAAGCTTTCTTT
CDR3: CSVARGTEAFF

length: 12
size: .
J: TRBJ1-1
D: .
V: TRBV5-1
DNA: TGCGCCAGCAGCTCTGGGTACCCTGAAGCTTTCTTT
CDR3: CASSSGYPEAFF

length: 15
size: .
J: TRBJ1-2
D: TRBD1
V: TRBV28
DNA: TGTGCCAGCAGTCCTTTAGGGACAGGGAATCGTGGCTACACCTTC
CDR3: CASSPLGTGNRGYTF

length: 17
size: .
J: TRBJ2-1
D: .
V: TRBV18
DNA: TGTGCCAGCTCACCGTGGTGGAACGAGCGGAGCTACAATGAGCAGTTCTTC
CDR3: CASSPWWNERSYNEQFF

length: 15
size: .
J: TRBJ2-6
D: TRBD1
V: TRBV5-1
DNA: TGCGCCAGCAGCCAGACAGGGGCCGGGGCCAACGTCCTGACTTTC
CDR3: CASSQTGAGANVLTF

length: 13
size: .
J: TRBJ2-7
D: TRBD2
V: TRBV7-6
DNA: TGTGCCAGCAGCCAGCGGGGCGCCTACGAGCAGTACTTC
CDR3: CASSQRGAYEQYF

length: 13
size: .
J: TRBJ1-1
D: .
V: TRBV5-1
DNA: TGCGCCAGCAGCTTTGTGAAGAACACTGAAGCTTTCTTT
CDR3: CASSFVKNTEAFF

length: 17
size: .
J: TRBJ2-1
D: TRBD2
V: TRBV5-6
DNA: TGTGCCAGCAGCTTGGACCTTCGGCGGGGGGGCAGGAATGAGCAGTTCTTC
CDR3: CASSLDLRRGGRNEQFF

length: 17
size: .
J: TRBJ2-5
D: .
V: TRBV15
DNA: TGTGCCACCAGCAGAGATCTAATCGGCAGTACCCAAGAGACCCAGTACTTC
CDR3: CATSRDLIGSTQETQYF

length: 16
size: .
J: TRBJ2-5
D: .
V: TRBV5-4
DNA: TGTGCCAGCAGCTCGACCTCCACTAGAAACCAAGAGACCCAGTACTTC
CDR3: CASSSTSTRNQETQYF

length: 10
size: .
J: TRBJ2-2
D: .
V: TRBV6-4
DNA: TGTGCCAGCACTGGGGGGGAGCTGTTTTTT
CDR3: CASTGGELFF